The clone carrying this T cell receptor (beta chain) was observed at least ten times. What it binds is unknown. Only healthy Caucasians were enrolled as donors. This record belongs to a study of identical twins. General study findings and limits: The study found that models underestimated out-of-frame TCR alpha sharing in monozygotic twins. Rather than following the same donors, the conclusions depended on cross-sectional statistical analysis.

TCRdb recomputed calls from the 5' RACE reads with MiXCR, one row per CDR3 protein. The top ten hold 0.98% of the sample, which has roughly 700,000 distinct CDR3 sequences, 8.5% to 9% seen once. V lost 5 bases, J lost 4 bases, and 17 bases lay in between. CDR3 length equals 14 residues. CDR1 SQVTM and CDR2 ANQGSEA come from the germline V gene. The sample was also reused in another study, on yellow fever vaccine responses in identical twins.

This clonotype was sampled from a woman aged 18-29 years in good health. The chain joins TRBV29-1 to TRBJ1-2, with D unresolved. Sequencing was carried out using PBMCs. The CDR3 DNA reads TGCAGCGTTCTTAATATCGCAGCGGGCTATGGCTACACCTTC. It is translated as CSVLNIAAGYGYTF.